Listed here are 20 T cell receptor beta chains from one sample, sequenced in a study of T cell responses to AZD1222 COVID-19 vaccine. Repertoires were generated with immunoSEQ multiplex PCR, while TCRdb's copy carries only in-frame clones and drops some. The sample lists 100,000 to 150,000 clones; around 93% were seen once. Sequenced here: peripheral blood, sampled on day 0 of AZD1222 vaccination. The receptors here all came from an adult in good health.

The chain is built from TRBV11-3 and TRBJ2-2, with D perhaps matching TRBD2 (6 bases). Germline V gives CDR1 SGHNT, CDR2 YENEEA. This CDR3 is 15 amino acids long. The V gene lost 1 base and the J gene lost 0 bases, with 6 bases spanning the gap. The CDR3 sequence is CASSLGGTNTGELFF. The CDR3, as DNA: TGTGCCAGCAGCTTAGGCGGGACGAACACCGGGGAGCTGTTTTTT.

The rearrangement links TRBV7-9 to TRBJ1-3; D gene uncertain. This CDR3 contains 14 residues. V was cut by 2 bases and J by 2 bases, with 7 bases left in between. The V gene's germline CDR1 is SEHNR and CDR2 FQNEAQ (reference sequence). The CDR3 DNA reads TGTGCCAGCAGCTTACGAAGGGCTGGAAACACCATATATTTT. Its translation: CASSLRRAGNTIYF.

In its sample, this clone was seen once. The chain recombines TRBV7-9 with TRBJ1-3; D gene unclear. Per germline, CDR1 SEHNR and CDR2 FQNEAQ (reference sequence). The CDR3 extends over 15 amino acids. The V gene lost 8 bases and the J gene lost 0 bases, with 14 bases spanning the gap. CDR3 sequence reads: CASSKSAGSGNTIYF. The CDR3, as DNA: TGTGCCAGCTCCAAGTCCGCCGGCTCTGGAAACACCATATATTTT.

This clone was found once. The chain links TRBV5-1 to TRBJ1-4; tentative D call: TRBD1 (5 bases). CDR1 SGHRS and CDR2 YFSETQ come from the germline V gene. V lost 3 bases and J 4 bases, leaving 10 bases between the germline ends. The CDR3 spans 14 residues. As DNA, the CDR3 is TGCGCCAGCAGCTCGGGACGGGTTAATGAAAAACTGTTTTTT. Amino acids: CASSSGRVNEKLFF.

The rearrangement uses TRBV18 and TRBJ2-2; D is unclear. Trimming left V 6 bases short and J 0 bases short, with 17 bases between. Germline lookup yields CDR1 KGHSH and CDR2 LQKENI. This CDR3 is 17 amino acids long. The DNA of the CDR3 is TGTGCCAGCTCCCCTCCGATAGGAGCCCCGAACACCGGGGAGCTGTTTTTT. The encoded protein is CASSPPIGAPNTGELFF.

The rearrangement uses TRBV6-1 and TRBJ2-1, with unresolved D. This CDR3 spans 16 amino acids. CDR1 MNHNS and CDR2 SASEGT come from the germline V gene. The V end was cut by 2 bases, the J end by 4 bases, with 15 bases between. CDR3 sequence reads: CASSEHGRPLYNEQFF. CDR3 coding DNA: TGTGCCAGCAGTGAACATGGCAGGCCCCTATACAATGAGCAGTTCTTC.

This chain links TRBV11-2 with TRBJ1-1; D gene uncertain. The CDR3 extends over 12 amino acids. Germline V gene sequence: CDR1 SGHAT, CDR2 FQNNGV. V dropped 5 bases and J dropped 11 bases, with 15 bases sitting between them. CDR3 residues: CASSTPYNDAFF. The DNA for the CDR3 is TGTGCCAGCAGCACCCCCTATAACGACGCTTTCTTT.

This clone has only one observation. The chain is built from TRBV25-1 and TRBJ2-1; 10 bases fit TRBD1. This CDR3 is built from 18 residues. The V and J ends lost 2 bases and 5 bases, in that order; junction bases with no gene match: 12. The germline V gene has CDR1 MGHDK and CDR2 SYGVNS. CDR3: CASSERGQGGLRDNEQFF. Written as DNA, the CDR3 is TGTGCCAGCAGTGAACGCGGACAGGGGGGTCTAAGGGACAATGAGCAGTTCTTC.

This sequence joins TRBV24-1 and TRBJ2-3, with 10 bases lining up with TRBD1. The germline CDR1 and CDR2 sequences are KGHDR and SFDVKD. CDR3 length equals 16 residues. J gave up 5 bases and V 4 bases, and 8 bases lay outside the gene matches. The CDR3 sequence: CATSENVGTGEDTQYF. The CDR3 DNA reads TGTGCCACCAGTGAGAACGTCGGGACAGGGGAAGATACGCAGTATTTT.

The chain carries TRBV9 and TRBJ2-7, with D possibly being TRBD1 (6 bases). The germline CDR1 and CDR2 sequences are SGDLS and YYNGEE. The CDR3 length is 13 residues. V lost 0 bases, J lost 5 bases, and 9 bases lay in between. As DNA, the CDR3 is TGTGCCAGCAGCGTAGCAGGGGAGAACGAGCAGTACTTC. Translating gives CASSVAGENEQYF.

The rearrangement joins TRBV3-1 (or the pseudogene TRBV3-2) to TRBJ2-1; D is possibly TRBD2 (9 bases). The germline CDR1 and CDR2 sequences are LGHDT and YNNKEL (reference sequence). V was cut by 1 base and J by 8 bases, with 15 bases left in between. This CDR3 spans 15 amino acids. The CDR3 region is CASSQVLAGQDEQFF. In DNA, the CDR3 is TGTGCCAGCAGCCAAGTTCTAGCGGGACAGGATGAGCAGTTCTTC.

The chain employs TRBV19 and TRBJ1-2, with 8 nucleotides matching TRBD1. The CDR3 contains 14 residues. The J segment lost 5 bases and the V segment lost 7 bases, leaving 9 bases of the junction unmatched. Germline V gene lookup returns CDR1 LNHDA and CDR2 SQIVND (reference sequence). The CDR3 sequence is CASTKGQGRYGYTF. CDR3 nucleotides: TGTGCCAGTACCAAAGGACAGGGTAGGTATGGCTACACCTTC.

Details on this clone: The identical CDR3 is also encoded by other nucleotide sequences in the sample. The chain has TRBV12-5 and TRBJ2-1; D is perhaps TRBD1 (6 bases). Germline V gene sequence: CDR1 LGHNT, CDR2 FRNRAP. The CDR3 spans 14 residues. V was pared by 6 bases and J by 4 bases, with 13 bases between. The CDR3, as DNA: TGTGCTAGTGGCCTCGCAGGGGTTTACAATGAGCAGTTCTTC. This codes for CASGLAGVYNEQFF.

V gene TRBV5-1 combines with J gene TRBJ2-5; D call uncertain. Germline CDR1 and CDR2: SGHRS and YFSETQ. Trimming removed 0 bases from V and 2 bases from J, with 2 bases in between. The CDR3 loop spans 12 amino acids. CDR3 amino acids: CASSLEQETQYF. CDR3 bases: TGCGCCAGCAGCTTGGAACAAGAGACCCAGTACTTC.

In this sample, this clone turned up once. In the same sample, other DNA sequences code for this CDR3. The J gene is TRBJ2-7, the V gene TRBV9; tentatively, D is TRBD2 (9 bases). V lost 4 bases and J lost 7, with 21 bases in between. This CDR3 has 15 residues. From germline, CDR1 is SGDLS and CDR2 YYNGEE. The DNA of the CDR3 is TGTGCCAGCAGCCTACGGGACAGGCTAGCGGGGGAGCAGTACTTC. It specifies CASSLRDRLAGEQYF.

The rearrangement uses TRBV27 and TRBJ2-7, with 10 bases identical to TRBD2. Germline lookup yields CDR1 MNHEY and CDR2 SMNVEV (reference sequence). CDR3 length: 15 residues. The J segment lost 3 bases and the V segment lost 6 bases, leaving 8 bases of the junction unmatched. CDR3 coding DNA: TGTGCCAGCAGACTAACTAGCGGGAAGCTCTACGAGCAGTACTTC. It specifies CASRLTSGKLYEQYF.

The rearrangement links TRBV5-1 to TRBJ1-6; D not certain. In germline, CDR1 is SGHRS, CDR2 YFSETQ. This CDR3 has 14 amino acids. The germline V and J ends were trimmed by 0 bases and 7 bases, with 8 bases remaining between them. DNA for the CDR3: TGCGCCAGCAGCTTGGCCTCGGGGAATTCACCCCTCCACTTT. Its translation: CASSLASGNSPLHF. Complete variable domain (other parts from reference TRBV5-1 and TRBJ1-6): KAGVTQTPRYLIKTRGQQVTLSCSPISGHRSVSWYQQTPGQGLQFLFEYFSETQRNKGNFPGRFSGRQFSNSRSEMNVSTLELGDSALYLCASSLASGNSPLHFGNGTRLTVT.

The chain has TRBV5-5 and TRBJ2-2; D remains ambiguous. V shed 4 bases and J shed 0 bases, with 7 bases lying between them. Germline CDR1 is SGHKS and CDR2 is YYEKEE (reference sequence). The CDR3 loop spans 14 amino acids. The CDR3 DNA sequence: TGTGCCAGCAGCCCTACAACGAACACCGGGGAGCTGTTTTTT. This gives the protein CASSPTTNTGELFF.

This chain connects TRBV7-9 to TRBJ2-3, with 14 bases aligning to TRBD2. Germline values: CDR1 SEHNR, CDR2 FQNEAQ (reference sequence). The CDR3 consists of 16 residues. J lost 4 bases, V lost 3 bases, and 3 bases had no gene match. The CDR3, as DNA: TGTGCCAGCAGCTTCGGGACTAGCGGGAGACCAGATACGCAGTATTTT. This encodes CASSFGTSGRPDTQYF. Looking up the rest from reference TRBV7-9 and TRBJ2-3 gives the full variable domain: DTGVSQNPRHKITKRGQNVTFRCDPISEHNRLYWYRQTLGQGPEFLTYFQNEAQLEKSRLLSDRFSAERPKGSFSTLEIQRTEQGDSAMYLCASSFGTSGRPDTQYFGPGTRLTVL.

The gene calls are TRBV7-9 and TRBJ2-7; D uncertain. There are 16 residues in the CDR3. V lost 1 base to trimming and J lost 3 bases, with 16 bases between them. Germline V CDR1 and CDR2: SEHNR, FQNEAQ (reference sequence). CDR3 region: CASSLGLPSPDYEQYF. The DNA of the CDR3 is TGTGCCAGCAGCTTAGGACTTCCTTCGCCCGACTACGAGCAGTACTTC. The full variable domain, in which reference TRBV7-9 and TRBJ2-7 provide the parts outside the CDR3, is DTGVSQNPRHKITKRGQNVTFRCDPISEHNRLYWYRQTLGQGPEFLTYFQNEAQLEKSRLLSDRFSAERPKGSFSTLEIQRTEQGDSAMYLCASSLGLPSPDYEQYFGPGTRLTVT.